The T cell receptor beta chain described here comes from a study of blood T cell repertoires in COVID-19. Study information: Samples of COVID-19 (acute and convalescent) were obtained from the United States, Italy and Spain. PBMCs, B-cell-depleted T cells, or T cells provided the cDNA or gDNA that made up the material.

Enrolment of Seattle patients took place during active infection, and they were followed longitudinally. The junction had 5 bases not matched to a gene; V was cut back by 4 bases and J by 2 bases. The length of the CDR3 is 14 residues. Germline loops: CDR1 SGDLS, CDR2 YYNGEE. In the study's own analysis: From reference gene primer amplification, estimates of nucleated cell counts were derived. Repertoires were generated with immunoSEQ multiplex PCR, while TCRdb's copy carries only in-frame clones and drops some. From that table come the V and J calls and clone size; the DNA was used to work out D and trimming. The sample records about 73,000 clones, roughly three quarters being singletons.

The sample taken for sequencing was peripheral blood. V and J are TRBV9 and TRBJ2-5; the match to TRBD1 covers 7 bases. The TCR originated in a man between 65 and 79 years old with COVID-19, enrolled during active disease. This CDR3 reads CASSRDSGQETQYF. The CDR3 bases are TGTGCCAGCAGCCGGGACAGCGGACAAGAGACCCAGTACTTC.